What follows are 13 T cell receptor beta chains derived from one specimen sequenced in a study of OX40 agonist ivuxolimab in advanced cancers. Sequencing was performed with immunoSEQ multiplex PCR; in TCRdb, only in-frame clones are kept and a portion is missing. The sample records around 60,000 clones, approximately 90% being singletons. Sequenced here: CD4+ or CD8+ T cells sorted from blood, sampled in a trial of the OX40 agonist ivuxolimab. These receptors were collected from an adult with an advanced solid tumor such as melanoma, head and neck, liver or kidney cancer.

The chain employs TRBV28 and TRBJ2-2; TRBD2 agrees at 7 bases. Germline V gene lookup returns CDR1 MDHEN and CDR2 SYDVKM. This CDR3 is 15 amino acids long. The V gene end was trimmed by 5 bases and the J gene end by 4 bases; junction bases not matched to a gene: 7. This CDR3 reads CASSPGLGGTGELFF. The CDR3 DNA reads as TGTGCCAGCAGTCCCGGACTAGGAGGCACCGGGGAGCTGTTTTTT.

This chain uses TRBV9 with TRBJ2-1, with D perhaps matching TRBD1 or TRBD2 (5 bases each). The germline CDR1 and CDR2 sequences are SGDLS and YYNGEE. Trimming pared 0 bases from V and 4 bases from J, leaving 14 bases between. The CDR3 spans 16 residues. DNA of the CDR3: TGTGCCAGCAGCGTAGTCCTGGGGGTGTCATACAATGAGCAGTTCTTC. Amino acids: CASSVVLGVSYNEQFF.

The chain employs TRBV25-1 and TRBJ2-6; D remains ambiguous. The CDR3 loop spans 16 amino acids. The germline V and J ends were trimmed by 5 bases and 0 bases, with 11 bases remaining between them. The germline gives CDR1 MGHDK, CDR2 SYGVNS. DNA for the CDR3: TGTGCCAGCAGTTCTGCCAGCCCCTCTGGGGCCAACGTCCTGACTTTC. Protein product: CASSSASPSGANVLTF.

This chain links TRBV7-3 with TRBJ2-5; the D gene is possibly TRBD2 (7 bases). Trimming took off 4 bases at V and 1 base at J, with 10 bases between the two ends. Germline V lookup: CDR1 SGHTA, CDR2 FQGTGA. The CDR3 consists of 14 residues. This CDR3 is CASSWGGLQETQYF. The CDR3 DNA follows: TGTGCCAGCAGCTGGGGGGGGCTCCAAGAGACCCAGTACTTC. Drawing the rest from reference TRBV7-3 and TRBJ2-5, the complete variable domain is GAGVSQTPSNKVTEKGKYVELRCDPISGHTALYWYRQSLGQGPEFLIYFQGTGAADDSGLPNDRFFAVRPEGSVSTLKIQRTERGDSAVYLCASSWGGLQETQYFGPGTRLLVL.

The chain joins TRBV30 to TRBJ2-3; D gene uncertain. Trimming left V 5 bases short and J 6 bases short, with 12 bases between. Germline V gives CDR1 GTSNPN, CDR2 SVGIG (reference sequence). This CDR3 comprises 12 residues. The CDR3 protein is CAWSPARDTQYF. CDR3 sequence (DNA): TGTGCCTGGTCCCCGGCCAGGGATACGCAGTATTTT.

This clone was counted a single time. CDR3 coding DNA: TGTGCCAGCAGCTTACAGCGACAGGGGGCCTACGAGCAGTACTTC. Its protein is CASSLQRQGAYEQYF. The rearrangement uses TRBV5-6 and TRBJ2-7; TRBD1 matches at 9 bases. With V trimmed by 2 bases and J by 2 bases, 5 bases remained unmatched. The CDR3 is 15 residues long. CDR1 SGHDT and CDR2 YYEEEE come from the germline V gene.

The sample holds a few counts of this clone. This sequence joins TRBV6-6 and TRBJ1-5; TRBD1 agrees at 9 bases. The CDR3 spans 14 residues. In germline, CDR1 is MNHNY, CDR2 SVGAGI (reference sequence). With V trimmed by 4 bases and J by 7 bases, 5 bases remained unmatched. The CDR3 DNA follows: TGTGCCAGCAGTTTCCGGACAGGGGACCAGCCCCAGCATTTT. This gives the protein CASSFRTGDQPQHF.

This chain uses TRBV16 with TRBJ1-5; D perhaps matches TRBD1 (5 bases). CDR3 length: 15 residues. Germline V gene data show CDR1 as KGHSY and CDR2 as FQNENV. V was clipped by 0 bases and J by 4 bases, with 10 bases between them. In nucleotides, the CDR3 is TGTGCCAGCAGCCAATCGGCCGGGGGGAATCAGCCCCAGCATTTT. It specifies CASSQSAGGNQPQHF.

The rearrangement uses TRBV19 and TRBJ2-2; 9 positions agree with TRBD2. The CDR3 extends over 16 amino acids. Trimming cost V 3 bases and J 2 bases; bases outside gene matches: 4. Per the germline V gene, CDR1 is LNHDA and CDR2 is SQIVND (reference sequence). Here the CDR3 reads CASSMLAGLNTGELFF. In DNA, the CDR3 is TGTGCCAGTAGTATGCTAGCGGGGCTTAACACCGGGGAGCTGTTTTTT.

This rearrangement joins TRBV7-9 to TRBJ1-2, with 7 positions matching TRBD1. Germline V gives CDR1 SEHNR, CDR2 FQNEAQ (reference sequence). This CDR3 contains 15 residues. Germline trimming cut 2 bases from V and 3 bases from J; bases unmatched to any gene: 6. The CDR3 sequence: CASSLRARGDYGYTF. The CDR3 nucleotides are TGTGCCAGCAGCTTACGGGCCAGGGGGGACTATGGCTACACCTTC.

The chain joins TRBV2 to TRBJ2-7; D ambiguous. Germline-derived CDR1 and CDR2 are SNHLY and FYNNEI. V lost 0 bases to trimming and J lost 5 bases, with 11 bases between them. The CDR3 loop spans 14 amino acids. Here the CDR3 reads CASSEAGRFHEQYF. Written as DNA, the CDR3 is TGTGCCAGCAGTGAAGCCGGCAGGTTCCACGAGCAGTACTTC.

The rearrangement uses TRBV2 and TRBJ2-2; D call uncertain. The CDR3 consists of 15 residues. V dropped 5 bases and J dropped 2 bases, with 12 bases sitting between them. From germline, CDR1 is SNHLY and CDR2 FYNNEI. The CDR3 coding sequence is TGTGCCAGCAGTTACGAACAAGTCAACACCGGGGAGCTGTTTTTT. This encodes CASSYEQVNTGELFF. Together with reference TRBV2 and TRBJ2-2, the CDR3 gives the full variable domain: EPEVTQTPSHQVTQMGQEVILRCVPISNHLYFYWYRQILGQKVEFLVSFYNNEISEKSEIFDDQFSVERPDGSNFTLKIRSTKLEDSAMYFCASSYEQVNTGELFFGEGSRLTVL.

V gene TRBV28 combines with J gene TRBJ2-4, with 7 nucleotides matching TRBD1. Germline lookup yields CDR1 MDHEN and CDR2 SYDVKM. This CDR3 has 19 amino acids. J gave up 0 bases and V 3 bases, and 14 bases lay outside the gene matches. CDR3 nucleotide sequence: TGTGCCAGCAGTTTGTTTGTTGGACAGGCTAAACTAGCCAAAAACATTCAGTACTTC. As protein: CASSLFVGQAKLAKNIQYF.